One T cell receptor beta chain is described in this entry. The entry originates in a study of blood T cells in healthy people across ages. Study as a whole: For every two T cells, template switching captured about one barcoded beta molecule.

The authors ran a second PCR of roughly 7 to 11 cycles using a sample-barcoded 5' primer and a J-beta primer mix. With 12 random nucleotides, a template-switch adaptor tagged each individual cDNA molecule. TCRdb independently ran MiXCR on the 5' RACE reads; one entry per CDR3 protein. This table holds around 800,000 distinct CDR3 sequences, around a quarter found once. Germline CDR1 reads LGHDT; CDR2 reads YNNKEL (reference sequence). The CDR3 runs 13 residues. V was cut by 1 base and J by 7 bases, with 11 bases left in between. Separately, the same data were catalogued under a study of T cells of mothers and their children. According to that study: The second PCR's M1S primer added sample barcodes and 2-4 random nucleotides. For unrelated pairs as for related ones, thymic selection shapes TCR recombination output similarly.

The sequence came from a boy under 18 in good health. The sequenced sample was blood. The chain recombines TRBV3-1 with TRBJ2-7, with D possibly matching TRBD2 (5 bases). The CDR3 reads CASSQVTGSEQYF. DNA for the CDR3: TGTGCCAGCAGCCAAGTTACGGGAAGTGAGCAGTACTTC.